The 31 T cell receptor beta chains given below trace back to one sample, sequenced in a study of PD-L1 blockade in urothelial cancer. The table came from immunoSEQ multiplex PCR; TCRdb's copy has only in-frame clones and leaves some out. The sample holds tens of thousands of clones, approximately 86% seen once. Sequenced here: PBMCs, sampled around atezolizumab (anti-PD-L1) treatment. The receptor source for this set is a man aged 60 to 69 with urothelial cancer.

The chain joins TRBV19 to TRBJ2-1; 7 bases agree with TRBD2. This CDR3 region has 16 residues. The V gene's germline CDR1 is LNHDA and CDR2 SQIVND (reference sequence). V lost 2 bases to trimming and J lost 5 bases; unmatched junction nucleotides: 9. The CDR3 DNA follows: TGTGCCAGTAGTATAAAAACCCTACTAGCGAACAATGAGCAGTTCTTC. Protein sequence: CASSIKTLLANNEQFF.

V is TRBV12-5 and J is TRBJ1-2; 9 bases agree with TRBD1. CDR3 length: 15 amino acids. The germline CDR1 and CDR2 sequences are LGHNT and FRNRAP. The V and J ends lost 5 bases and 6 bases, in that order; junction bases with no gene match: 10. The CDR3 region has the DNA TGTGCTAGTGGTCCACACCGGGACAGGGCTGATGGCTACACCTTC. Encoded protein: CASGPHRDRADGYTF.

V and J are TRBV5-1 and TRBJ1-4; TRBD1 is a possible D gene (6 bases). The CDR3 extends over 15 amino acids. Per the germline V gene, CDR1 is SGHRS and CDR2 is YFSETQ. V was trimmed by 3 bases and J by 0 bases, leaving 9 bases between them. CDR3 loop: CASSSDSPTNEKLFF. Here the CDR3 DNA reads TGCGCCAGCAGCTCGGACAGCCCAACTAATGAAAAACTGTTTTTT.

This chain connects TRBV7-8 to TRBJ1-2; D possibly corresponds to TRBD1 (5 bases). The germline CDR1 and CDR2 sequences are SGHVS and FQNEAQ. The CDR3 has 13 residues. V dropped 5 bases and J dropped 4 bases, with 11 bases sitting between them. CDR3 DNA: TGTGCCAGCAGCACGGGGGAACCCTATGGCTACACCTTC. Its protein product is CASSTGEPYGYTF.

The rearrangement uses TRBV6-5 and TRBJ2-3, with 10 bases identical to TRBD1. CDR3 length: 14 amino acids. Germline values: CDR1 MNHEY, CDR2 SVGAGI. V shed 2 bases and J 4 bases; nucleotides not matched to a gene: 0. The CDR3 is CASSYGTGADTQYF. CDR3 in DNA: TGTGCCAGCAGTTACGGGACAGGGGCAGATACGCAGTATTTT.

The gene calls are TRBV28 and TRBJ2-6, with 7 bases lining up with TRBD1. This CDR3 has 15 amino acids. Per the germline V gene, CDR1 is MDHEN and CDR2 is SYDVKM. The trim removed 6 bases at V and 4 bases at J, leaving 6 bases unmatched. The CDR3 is CASRATGSGANVLTF. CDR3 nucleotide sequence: TGTGCCAGCAGGGCGACAGGGTCCGGGGCCAACGTCCTGACTTTC.

Here the CDR3 reads CASSLTGHRGYTF. For the CDR3, the DNA is TGTGCCAGCAGCTTAACGGGACATCGTGGCTACACCTTC. The chain couples TRBV7-3 to TRBJ1-2, with TRBD1 as a possible D gene (6 bases). V gave up 0 bases and J gave up 7 bases, with 9 bases separating them. CDR1 is SGHTA and CDR2 is FQGTGA in the germline V gene. This CDR3 comprises 13 residues.

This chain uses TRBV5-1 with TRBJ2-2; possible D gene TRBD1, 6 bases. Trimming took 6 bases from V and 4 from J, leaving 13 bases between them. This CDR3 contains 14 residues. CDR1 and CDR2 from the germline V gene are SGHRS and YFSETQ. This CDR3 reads CASNRDGGTGELFF. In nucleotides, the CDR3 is TGCGCCAGCAACAGGGATGGCGGCACCGGGGAGCTGTTTTTT.

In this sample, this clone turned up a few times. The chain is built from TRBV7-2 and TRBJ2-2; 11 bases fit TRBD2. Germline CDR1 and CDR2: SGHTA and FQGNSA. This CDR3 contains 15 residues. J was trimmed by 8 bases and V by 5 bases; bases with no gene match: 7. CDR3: CASSPGTSGYGELFF. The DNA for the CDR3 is TGTGCCAGCAGCCCCGGGACTAGCGGTTATGGGGAGCTGTTTTTT.

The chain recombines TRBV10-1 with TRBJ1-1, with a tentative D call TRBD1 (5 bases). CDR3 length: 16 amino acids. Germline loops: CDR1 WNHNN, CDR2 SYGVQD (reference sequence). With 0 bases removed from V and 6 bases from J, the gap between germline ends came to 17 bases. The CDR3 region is CASSESSWGGAAEAFF. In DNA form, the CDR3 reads TGCGCCAGCAGTGAGTCGAGTTGGGGGGGTGCCGCTGAAGCTTTCTTT.

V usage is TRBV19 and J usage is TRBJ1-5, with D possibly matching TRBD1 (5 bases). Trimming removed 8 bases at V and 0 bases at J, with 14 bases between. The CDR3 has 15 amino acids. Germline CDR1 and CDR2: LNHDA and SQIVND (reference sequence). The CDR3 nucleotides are TGTGCCAGTGGAATAGTGGGACTTAGCAATCAGCCCCAGCATTTT. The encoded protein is CASGIVGLSNQPQHF.

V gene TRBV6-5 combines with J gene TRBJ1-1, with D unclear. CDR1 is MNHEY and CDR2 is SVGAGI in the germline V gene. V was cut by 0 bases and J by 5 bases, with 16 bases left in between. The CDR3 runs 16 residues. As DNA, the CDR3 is TGTGCCAGCAGTTACTCGAGCGGGTTAGGATGGACTGAAGCTTTCTTT. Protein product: CASSYSSGLGWTEAFF.

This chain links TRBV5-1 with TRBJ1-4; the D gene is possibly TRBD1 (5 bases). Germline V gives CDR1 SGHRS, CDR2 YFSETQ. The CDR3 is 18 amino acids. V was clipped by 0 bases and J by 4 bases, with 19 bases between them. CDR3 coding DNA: TGCGCCAGCAGCTTGGGCACAGGACACCCTCGACTTAATGAAAAACTGTTTTTT. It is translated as CASSLGTGHPRLNEKLFF. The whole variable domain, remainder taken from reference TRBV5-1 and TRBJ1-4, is KAGVTQTPRYLIKTRGQQVTLSCSPISGHRSVSWYQQTPGQGLQFLFEYFSETQRNKGNFPGRFSGRQFSNSRSEMNVSTLELGDSALYLCASSLGTGHPRLNEKLFFGSGTQLSVL.

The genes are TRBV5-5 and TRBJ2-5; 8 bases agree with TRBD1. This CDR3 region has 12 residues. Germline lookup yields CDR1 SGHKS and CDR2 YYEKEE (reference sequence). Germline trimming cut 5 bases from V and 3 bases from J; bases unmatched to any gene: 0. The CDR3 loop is CASRTGEETQYF. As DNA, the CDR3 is TGTGCCAGCAGGACAGGGGAAGAGACCCAGTACTTC.

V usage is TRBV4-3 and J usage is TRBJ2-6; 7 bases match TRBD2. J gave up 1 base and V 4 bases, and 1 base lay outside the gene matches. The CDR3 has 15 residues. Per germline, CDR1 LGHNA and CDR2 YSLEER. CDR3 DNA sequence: TGCGCCAGCAGCCCCGGGAGGTCTGGGGCCAACGTCCTGACTTTC. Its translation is CASSPGRSGANVLTF.

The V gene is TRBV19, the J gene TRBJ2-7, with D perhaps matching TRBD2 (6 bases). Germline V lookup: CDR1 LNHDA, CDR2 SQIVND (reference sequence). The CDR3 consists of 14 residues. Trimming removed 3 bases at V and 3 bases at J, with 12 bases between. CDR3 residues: CASSMRDRVYEQYF. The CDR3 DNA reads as TGTGCCAGTAGTATGCGGGACCGAGTCTACGAGCAGTACTTC.

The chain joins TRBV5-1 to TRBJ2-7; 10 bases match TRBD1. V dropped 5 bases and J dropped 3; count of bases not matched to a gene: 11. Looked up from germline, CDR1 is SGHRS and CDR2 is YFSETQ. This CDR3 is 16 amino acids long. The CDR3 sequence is CASSTSFGTGDYEQYF. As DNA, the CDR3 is TGCGCCAGCAGTACTAGCTTCGGGACAGGGGACTACGAGCAGTACTTC. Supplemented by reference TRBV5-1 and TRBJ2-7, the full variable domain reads KAGVTQTPRYLIKTRGQQVTLSCSPISGHRSVSWYQQTPGQGLQFLFEYFSETQRNKGNFPGRFSGRQFSNSRSEMNVSTLELGDSALYLCASSTSFGTGDYEQYFGPGTRLTVT.

CDR3 sequence (DNA): TGTGCCAGCAGCCAAGCGAAAAGGAGCTCCTACGAGCAGTACTTC. It encodes CASSQAKRSSYEQYF. The V and J genes are TRBV4-2 and TRBJ2-7; D is ambiguous. Deletions cut 1 base from V and 0 bases from J, with 10 bases between. Germline loops: CDR1 LGHNA, CDR2 YNFKEQ. This CDR3 contains 15 residues.

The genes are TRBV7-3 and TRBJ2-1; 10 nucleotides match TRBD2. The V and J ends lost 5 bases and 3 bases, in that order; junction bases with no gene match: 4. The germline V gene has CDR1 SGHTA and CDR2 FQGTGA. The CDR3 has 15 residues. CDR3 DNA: TGTGCCAGCAGCCGGGGACTAGCGCTCTACAATGAGCAGTTCTTC. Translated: CASSRGLALYNEQFF.

CDR3 bases: TGCGCCAGCAGCCCGACTCTAAGGCAGGAAAAACTGTTTTTT. Residues: CASSPTLRQEKLFF. The chain recombines TRBV4-1 with TRBJ1-4, with D unclear. Germline CDR1 MGHRA, CDR2 YSYEKL. With 4 bases removed from V and 8 bases from J, the gap between germline ends came to 14 bases. The CDR3 runs 14 residues.

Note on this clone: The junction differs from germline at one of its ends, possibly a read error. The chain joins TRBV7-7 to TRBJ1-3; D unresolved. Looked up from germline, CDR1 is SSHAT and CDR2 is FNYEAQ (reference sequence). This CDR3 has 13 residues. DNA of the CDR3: TGTGCTAGCAGCCCCAGCTCTGGAAACACCATATATTTT. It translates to CASSPSSGNTIYF.

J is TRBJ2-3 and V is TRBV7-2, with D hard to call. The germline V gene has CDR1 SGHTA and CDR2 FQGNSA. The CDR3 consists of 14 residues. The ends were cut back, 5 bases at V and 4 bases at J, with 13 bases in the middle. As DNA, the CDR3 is TGTGCCAGCAGCCCTCGGCTGGGCCCAGATACGCAGTATTTT. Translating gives CASSPRLGPDTQYF.

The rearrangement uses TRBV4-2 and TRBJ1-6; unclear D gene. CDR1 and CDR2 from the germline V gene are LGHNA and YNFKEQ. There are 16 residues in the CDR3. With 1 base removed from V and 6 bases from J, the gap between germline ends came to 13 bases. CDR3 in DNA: TGTGCCAGCAGCCAAGTACAGAGCCAACGTAATTCACCCCTCCACTTT. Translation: CASSQVQSQRNSPLHF.

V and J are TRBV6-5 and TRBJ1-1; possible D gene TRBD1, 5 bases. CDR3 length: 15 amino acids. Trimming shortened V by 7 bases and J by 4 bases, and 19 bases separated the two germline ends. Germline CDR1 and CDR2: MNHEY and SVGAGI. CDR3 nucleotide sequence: TGTGCCAGCAACTACGGCGGGGGTGGGGTCACTGAAGCTTTCTTT. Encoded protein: CASNYGGGGVTEAFF.

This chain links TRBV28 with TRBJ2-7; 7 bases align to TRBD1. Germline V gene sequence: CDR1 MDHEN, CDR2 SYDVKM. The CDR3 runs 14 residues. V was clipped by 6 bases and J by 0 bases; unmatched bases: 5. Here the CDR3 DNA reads TGTGCCAGCAGCAGGGCAGGGGGCTCCTACGAGCAGTACTTC. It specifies CASSRAGGSYEQYF.

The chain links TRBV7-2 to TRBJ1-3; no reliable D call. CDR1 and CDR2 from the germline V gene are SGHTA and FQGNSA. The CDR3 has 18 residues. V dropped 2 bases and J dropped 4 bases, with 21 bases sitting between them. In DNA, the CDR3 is TGTGCCAGCAGCTTAAGGTCGAGCGCCATAGTATCCGGAAACACCATATATTTT. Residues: CASSLRSSAIVSGNTIYF. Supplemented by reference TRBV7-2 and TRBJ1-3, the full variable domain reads GAGVSQSPSNKVTEKGKDVELRCDPISGHTALYWYRQSLGQGLEFLIYFQGNSAPDKSGLPSDRFSAERTGGSVSTLTIQRTQQEDSAVYLCASSLRSSAIVSGNTIYFGEGSWLTVV.

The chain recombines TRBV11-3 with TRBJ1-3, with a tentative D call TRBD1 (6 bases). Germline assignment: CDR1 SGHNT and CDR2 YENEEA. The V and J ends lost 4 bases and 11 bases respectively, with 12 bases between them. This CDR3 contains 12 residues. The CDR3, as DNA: TGTGCCAGCAGCTCACACAGGGATGCCATATATTTT. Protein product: CASSSHRDAIYF.

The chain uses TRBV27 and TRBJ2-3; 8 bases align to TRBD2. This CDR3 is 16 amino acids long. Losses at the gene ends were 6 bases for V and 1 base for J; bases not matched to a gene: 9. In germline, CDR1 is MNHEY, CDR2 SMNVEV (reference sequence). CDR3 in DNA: TGTGCCAGCAGCCGCCGAGCGCGGGGGGGCACAGATACGCAGTATTTT. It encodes CASSRRARGGTDTQYF.

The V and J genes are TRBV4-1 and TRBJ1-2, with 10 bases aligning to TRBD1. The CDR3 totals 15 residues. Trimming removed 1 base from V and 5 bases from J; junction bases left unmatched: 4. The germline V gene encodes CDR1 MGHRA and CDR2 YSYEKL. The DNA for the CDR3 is TGCGCCAGCAGCCAAGTGGGGACAGGGGTATATGGCTACACCTTC. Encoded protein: CASSQVGTGVYGYTF.

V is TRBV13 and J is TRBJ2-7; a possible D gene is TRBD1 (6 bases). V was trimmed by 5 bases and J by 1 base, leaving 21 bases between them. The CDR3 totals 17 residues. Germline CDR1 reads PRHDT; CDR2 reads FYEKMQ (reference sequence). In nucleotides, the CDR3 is TGTGCCAGCAGCCCGCACCCGGGACAATGGACTTCCTACGAGCAGTACTTC. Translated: CASSPHPGQWTSYEQYF. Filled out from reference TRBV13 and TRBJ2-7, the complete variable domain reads AAGVIQSPRHLIKEKRETATLKCYPIPRHDTVYWYQQGPGQDPQFLISFYEKMQSDKGSIPDRFSAQQFSDYHSELNMSSLELGDSALYFCASSPHPGQWTSYEQYFGPGTRLTVT.

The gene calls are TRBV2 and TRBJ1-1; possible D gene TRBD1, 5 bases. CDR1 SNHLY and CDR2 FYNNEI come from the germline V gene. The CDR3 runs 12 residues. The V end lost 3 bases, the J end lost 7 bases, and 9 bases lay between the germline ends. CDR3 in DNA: TGTGCCAGCAGTGAGGGGGGAGGTGAAGCTTTCTTT. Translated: CASSEGGGEAFF.